Listed below are T cell receptor beta chains from one sample, sequenced in a study of shared clonotypes between healthy human individuals. Measured with immunoSEQ multiplex PCR; TCRdb has only the in-frame clones, and not every one. The sample has around 1,000,000 clones, 70% to 85% seen once. Material for sequencing was memory CD4+ T cells from PBMCs. The source is a man aged 18-30 years in good health. Some clones in this sample may be carry-over from other donors' samples. CDR3s include the opening cysteine and the closing phenylalanine or tryptophan. D genes are given only for firm matches. The size of a clone is reported for some rows only, either as once, few or many, or as a class for expanded clones.

v_call,clone_size,d_call,j_call,cdr3_aa,cdr3_nt
TRBV27,once,TRBD1,TRBJ2-2,CASSPPRDRGKWTGELFF,TGTGCCAGCAGTCCCCCGCGGGACAGGGGGAAGTGGACCGGGGAGCTGTTTTTT
TRBV6-6,-,-,TRBJ1-1,CATHLSPGLGTEAFF,TGTGCCACCCACCTGAGTCCAGGGCTTGGCACTGAAGCTTTCTTT
TRBV19,-,-,TRBJ2-6,CASSLQSTSGANVLTF,TGTGCCAGTTCTTTACAGTCTACCTCTGGGGCCAACGTCCTGACTTTC
TRBV27,-,TRBD1,TRBJ1-2,CASSPGQGLLGYGYTF,TGTGCCAGCAGTCCGGGACAGGGCTTGCTAGGCTATGGCTACACCTTC
TRBV15,-,-,TRBJ2-1,CATSRDHHNEQFF,TGTGCCACCAGCAGGGACCATCACAATGAGCAGTTCTTC
TRBV30,-,-,TRBJ1-5,CAWSVFDGGQPQHF,TGTGCCTGGAGTGTATTCGACGGCGGGCAGCCCCAGCATTTT
TRBV6-1,once,-,TRBJ1-2,CASSEGRGYGYTF,TGTGCCAGCAGTGAGGGTAGGGGCTATGGCTACACCTTC
TRBV6-1,-,-,TRBJ2-7,CATTTGKTYEQYF,TGTGCCACCACGACAGGAAAAACCTACGAGCAGTACTTC
TRBV6-5,-,-,TRBJ2-7,CASSYSSSPGVGEQYF,TGTGCCAGCAGTTACTCGTCGTCCCCGGGGGTTGGCGAGCAGTACTTC
TRBV28,-,-,TRBJ2-3,CASTGGGASTDTQYF,TGTGCCAGCACCGGCGGAGGGGCTAGCACAGATACGCAGTATTTT
TRBV7-2,-,TRBD2,TRBJ2-3,CASRGSSGRLPDTQYF,TGTGCCAGCAGGGGGTCTAGCGGGAGGCTCCCAGATACGCAGTATTTT
TRBV27,-,TRBD2,TRBJ2-7,CASCIRLAGVPYEQYF,TGTGCCAGTTGCATAAGACTAGCGGGAGTTCCCTACGAGCAGTACTTC
TRBV27,few,-,TRBJ2-1,CASSSGPRAHSYNEQFF,TGTGCCAGCAGTTCAGGACCCAGGGCTCACTCCTACAATGAGCAGTTCTTC
TRBV14,many,-,TRBJ1-1,CASSQGRNTEAFF,TGTGCCAGCAGCCAGGGACGGAACACTGAAGCTTTCTTT
TRBV2,-,-,TRBJ1-3,CASSEARSSGNTIYF,TGTGCCAGCAGTGAAGCAAGGTCCTCTGGAAACACCATATATTTT
TRBV10-1,-,-,TRBJ2-6,CASSEGGANVLTF,TGCGCCAGCAGCGAGGGTGGGGCCAACGTCCTGACTTTC
TRBV18,-,-,TRBJ1-4,CASSPGAAGEKLFF,TGTGCCAGCTCACCAGGGGCCGCTGGTGAAAAACTGTTTTTT
TRBV19,-,-,TRBJ2-7,CASSIVAGVASYEQYF,TGTGCCAGTAGTATAGTAGCAGGGGTGGCCTCCTACGAGCAGTACTTC
TRBV9,once,-,TRBJ1-3,CASSVTGSGNTIYF,TGTGCCAGCAGCGTCACAGGGTCTGGAAACACCATATATTTT
TRBV6-1,-,-,TRBJ2-2,CASKGGLNTGELFF,TGTGCCAGCAAAGGGGGGCTGAACACCGGGGAGCTGTTTTTT
TRBV19,once,TRBD2,TRBJ2-3,CASSIGLAGVDTQYF,TGTGCCAGTAGTATAGGACTAGCGGGAGTAGATACGCAGTATTTT
TRBV5-5,-,-,TRBJ2-5,CASSTGGSETQYF,TGTGCCAGCAGCACTGGAGGCAGCGAGACCCAGTACTTC
TRBV14,-,-,TRBJ1-2,CASSTFIGAGYTF,TGTGCCAGCAGCACGTTTATTGGGGCTGGCTACACCTTC
TRBV5-6,-,TRBD1,TRBJ2-5,CASSLRTGRQYF,TGTGCCAGCAGCTTAAGGACAGGGAGGCAGTACTTC
TRBV18,-,-,TRBJ2-5,CASSPTSGAGNTQETQYF,TGTGCCAGCTCACCAACGAGTGGGGCAGGGAATACACAAGAGACCCAGTACTTC
TRBV2,-,TRBD1,TRBJ1-2,CASSKQGISGGYTF,TGTGCCAGCAGTAAACAGGGGATCTCGGGAGGCTACACCTTC
TRBV6-5,few,-,TRBJ1-4,CASSFPRGTNEKLFF,TGTGCCAGCAGTTTCCCTCGGGGGACTAATGAAAAACTGTTTTTT
TRBV30,few,TRBD2,TRBJ2-7,CAWRLLAGGPKQYF,TGTGCCTGGAGGCTACTAGCGGGAGGGCCGAAGCAGTACTTC
TRBV7-2,-,TRBD1,TRBJ1-5,CASSSRDRNQPQHF,TGTGCCAGCAGCTCCAGGGACAGGAATCAGCCCCAGCATTTT
TRBV5-1,few,-,TRBJ2-5,CASSLFQGGAETQYF,TGCGCCAGCAGCTTGTTTCAGGGGGGAGCAGAGACCCAGTACTTC
TRBV6-6,-,-,TRBJ1-2,CASSYARGLNYGYTF,TGTGCCAGCAGCTACGCGAGGGGACTTAACTATGGCTACACCTTC
TRBV27,-,-,TRBJ2-5,CASSLIWGAETQYF,TGTGCCAGCAGTTTAATATGGGGGGCAGAGACCCAGTACTTC
TRBV5-5,-,TRBD2,TRBJ2-7,CASSLEERGYEQYF,TGTGCCAGCAGCTTGGAAGAGCGGGGGTACGAGCAGTACTTC
TRBV5-5,many,-,TRBJ1-2,CASSLGLPPRGYTF,TGTGCCAGCAGCTTGGGCCTCCCTCCTAGAGGCTACACCTTC
TRBV5-1,-,TRBD1,TRBJ1-2,CASSPNPGTGGSGYTF,TGCGCCAGCAGTCCGAATCCCGGGACAGGGGGGTCTGGCTACACCTTC
TRBV28,many,TRBD2,TRBJ2-3,CASSPPTSGTSTDTQYF,TGTGCCAGCAGCCCACCGACTAGCGGGACTAGCACAGATACGCAGTATTTT
TRBV7-3,few,-,TRBJ2-3,CASSFLPTDTQYF,TGTGCCAGCAGCTTTCTTCCGACAGATACGCAGTATTTT
TRBV19,-,TRBD1,TRBJ2-5,CASSMDRAAETQYF,TGTGCCAGTAGTATGGACAGGGCCGCGGAGACCCAGTACTTC
TRBV7-3,-,TRBD1,TRBJ1-4,CASSLTGGAFEKLFF,TGTGCCAGCAGCCTAACAGGGGGCGCATTTGAAAAACTGTTTTTT
TRBV6-1,-,-,TRBJ2-7,CASRAQTYEQYF,TGTGCCAGCAGGGCCCAAACCTACGAGCAGTACTTC
TRBV7-2,few,-,TRBJ1-2,CASSLPTSDRGYTF,TGTGCCAGCAGCTTACCCACAAGTGATAGAGGCTACACCTTC
TRBV7-8,many,-,TRBJ2-2,CASSLQDRTLFF,TGTGCCAGCAGCCTTCAGGATAGGACACTGTTTTTT
TRBV4-1,-,TRBD2,TRBJ2-5,CASSQGVVTSGTRAQYF,TGCGCCAGCAGCCAAGGAGTAGTGACTAGCGGCACGAGGGCCCAGTACTTC
TRBV2,-,-,TRBJ1-2,CASKGQGQFYGYTF,TGTGCCAGCAAGGGGCAGGGCCAATTCTATGGCTACACCTTC
TRBV7-2,-,-,TRBJ1-2,CASSVGGFNYGYTF,TGTGCCAGCAGCGTAGGGGGGTTTAACTATGGCTACACCTTC